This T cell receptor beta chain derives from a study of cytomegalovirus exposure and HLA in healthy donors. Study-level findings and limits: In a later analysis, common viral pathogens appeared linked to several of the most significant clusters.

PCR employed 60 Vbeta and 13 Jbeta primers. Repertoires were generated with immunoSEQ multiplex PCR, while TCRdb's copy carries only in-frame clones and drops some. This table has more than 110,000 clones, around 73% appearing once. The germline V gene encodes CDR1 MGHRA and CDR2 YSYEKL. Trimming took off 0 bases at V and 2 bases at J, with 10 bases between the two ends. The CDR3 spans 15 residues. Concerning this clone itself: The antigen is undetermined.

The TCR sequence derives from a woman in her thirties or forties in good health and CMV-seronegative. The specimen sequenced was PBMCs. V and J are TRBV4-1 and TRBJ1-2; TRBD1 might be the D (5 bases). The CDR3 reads CASSQDGTGNYGYTF. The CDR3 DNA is TGCGCCAGCAGCCAAGATGGTACAGGAAACTATGGCTACACCTTC.